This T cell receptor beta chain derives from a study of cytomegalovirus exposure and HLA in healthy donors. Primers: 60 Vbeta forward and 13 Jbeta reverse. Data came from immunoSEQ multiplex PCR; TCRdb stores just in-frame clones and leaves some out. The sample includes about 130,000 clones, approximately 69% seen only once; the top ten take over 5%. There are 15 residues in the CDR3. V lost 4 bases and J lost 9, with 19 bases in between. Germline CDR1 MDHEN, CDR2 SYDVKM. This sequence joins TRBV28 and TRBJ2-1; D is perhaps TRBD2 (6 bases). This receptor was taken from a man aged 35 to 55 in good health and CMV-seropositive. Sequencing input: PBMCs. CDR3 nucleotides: TGTGCCAGCAGTTGGGGTAGCGGAGTCCTCCCTGAGCAGTTCTTC. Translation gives CASSWGSGVLPEQFF.